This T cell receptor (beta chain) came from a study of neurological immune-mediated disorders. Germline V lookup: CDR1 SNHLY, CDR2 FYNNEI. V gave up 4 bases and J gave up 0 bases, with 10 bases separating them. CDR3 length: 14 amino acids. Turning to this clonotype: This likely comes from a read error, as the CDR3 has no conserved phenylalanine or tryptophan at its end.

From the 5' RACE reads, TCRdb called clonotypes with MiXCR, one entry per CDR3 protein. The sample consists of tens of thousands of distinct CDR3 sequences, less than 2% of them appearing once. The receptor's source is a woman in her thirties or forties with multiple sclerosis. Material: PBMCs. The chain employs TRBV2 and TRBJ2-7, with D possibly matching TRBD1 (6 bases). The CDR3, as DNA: TGTGCCAGCAGTGGGGGGCCGAGCTCCTACGAGCAGTACATC. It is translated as CASSGGPSSYEQYI.